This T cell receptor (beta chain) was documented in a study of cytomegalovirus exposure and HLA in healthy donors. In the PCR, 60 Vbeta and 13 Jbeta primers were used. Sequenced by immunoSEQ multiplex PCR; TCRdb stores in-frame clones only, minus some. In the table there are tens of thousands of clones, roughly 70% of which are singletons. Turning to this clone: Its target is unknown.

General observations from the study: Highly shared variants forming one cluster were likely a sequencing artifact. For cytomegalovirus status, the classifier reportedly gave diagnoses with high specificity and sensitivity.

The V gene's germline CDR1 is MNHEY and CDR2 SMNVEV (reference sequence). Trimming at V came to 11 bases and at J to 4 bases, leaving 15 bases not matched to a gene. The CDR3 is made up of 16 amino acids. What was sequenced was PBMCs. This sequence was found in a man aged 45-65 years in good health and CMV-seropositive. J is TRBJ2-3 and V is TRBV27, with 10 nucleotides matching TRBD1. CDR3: CAQSKAGTGEADTQYF. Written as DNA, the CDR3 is TGTGCCCAAAGCAAAGCCGGGACAGGGGAAGCAGATACGCAGTATTTT.